This T cell receptor beta chain was documented in a study of blood T cell repertoires in COVID-19. Clones were sequenced by immunoSEQ multiplex PCR, and TCRdb holds only the in-frame ones, with some missing. The sample contains almost 70,000 clones, nearly 90% of which appear only once. V lost 8 bases and J lost 1, with 11 bases in between. The germline V gene encodes CDR1 MDHEN and CDR2 SYDVKM. The CDR3 length is 13 residues. Input material: peripheral blood. The chain joins TRBV28 to TRBJ1-1; no clear D. This clonotype was obtained from a woman aged 50 to 60 with active COVID-19. The chain's CDR3 is CASVKPSNTEAFF. CDR3 nucleotides: TGTGCCAGCGTGAAGCCCTCGAACACTGAAGCTTTCTTT.